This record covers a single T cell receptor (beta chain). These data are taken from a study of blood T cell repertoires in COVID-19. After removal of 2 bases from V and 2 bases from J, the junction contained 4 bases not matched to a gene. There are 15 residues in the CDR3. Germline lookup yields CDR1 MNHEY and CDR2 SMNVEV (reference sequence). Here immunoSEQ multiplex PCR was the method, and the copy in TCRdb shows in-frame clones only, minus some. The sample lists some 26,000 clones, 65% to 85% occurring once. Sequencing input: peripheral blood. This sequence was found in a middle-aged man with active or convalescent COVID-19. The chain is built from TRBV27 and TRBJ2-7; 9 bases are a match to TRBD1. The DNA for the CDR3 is TGTGCCAGCAGTTTAGCCGGGACAGGGACCTACGAGCAGTACTTC. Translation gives CASSLAGTGTYEQYF.